What follows are 13 T cell receptor beta chains derived from one specimen sequenced in a study of OX40 agonist ivuxolimab in advanced cancers. Profiled with immunoSEQ multiplex PCR; TCRdb holds only in-frame clones, not every one. The sample consists of about 73,000 clones, 92% of them appearing once. The sequenced sample was CD4+ or CD8+ T cells sorted from blood, obtained in a trial of the OX40 agonist ivuxolimab. These receptors were taken from an adult with an advanced solid tumor such as melanoma, head and neck, liver or kidney cancer.

This chain's CDR3 is CASSVGQGSEQYF. CDR3 nucleotides: TGTGCCAGCAGCGTAGGACAGGGTAGCGAGCAGTACTTC. The chain couples TRBV9 to TRBJ2-7, with TRBD1 identical over 7 bases. The J segment lost 6 bases and the V segment lost 0 bases, leaving 3 bases of the junction unmatched. Per the germline V gene, CDR1 is SGDLS and CDR2 is YYNGEE. The CDR3 contains 13 residues.

The rearrangement links TRBV19 to TRBJ2-1; 12 bases are shared with TRBD2. After removal of 6 bases from V and 6 bases from J, the junction contained 6 bases not matched to a gene. Germline lookup yields CDR1 LNHDA and CDR2 SQIVND (reference sequence). The CDR3 is 15 amino acids. The CDR3 is CASSRLAGAPNEQFF. CDR3 DNA sequence: TGTGCCAGTAGCCGACTAGCGGGGGCCCCCAATGAGCAGTTCTTC.

This chain joins TRBV11-2 and TRBJ2-7; TRBD1 matches at 11 bases. The CDR3 consists of 14 residues. Unmatched junction bases numbered 1, after V lost 3 bases and J lost 3 bases. CDR1 and CDR2 from the germline V gene are SGHAT and FQNNGV. The CDR3, as DNA: TGTGCCAGCAGCTTGGGACAGGGGGGCTACGAGCAGTACTTC. The encoded protein is CASSLGQGGYEQYF.

The chain has TRBV6-5 and TRBJ2-1, with D perhaps TRBD1 or TRBD2 (5 bases each). V shed 0 bases and J shed 0 bases, with 9 bases lying between them. This CDR3 has 16 amino acids. Germline CDR1 MNHEY, CDR2 SVGAGI. The CDR3 DNA reads TGTGCCAGCAGTTACTCTACGGGGCACTCCTACAATGAGCAGTTCTTC. Residues: CASSYSTGHSYNEQFF.

The chain carries TRBV19 and TRBJ1-5, with a weak D call TRBD1 (6 bases). Trimming took 10 bases from V and 4 from J, leaving 14 bases between them. This CDR3 is built from 13 residues. Germline lookup yields CDR1 LNHDA and CDR2 SQIVND (reference sequence). Written as DNA, the CDR3 is TGTGCCACCTGGGGGCCACCTAATCAGCCCCAGCATTTT. Its protein is CATWGPPNQPQHF.

The J gene is TRBJ1-1, the V gene TRBV11-2; no definite D call. Germline lookup yields CDR1 SGHAT and CDR2 FQNNGV. V lost 0 bases, J lost 2 bases, and 7 bases lay in between. CDR3 size: 14 residues. The CDR3 DNA follows: TGTGCCAGCAGCTTAGACGGCCCCAACACTGAAGCTTTCTTT. This codes for CASSLDGPNTEAFF.

This chain connects TRBV29-1 to TRBJ2-2, with TRBD2 as a possible D gene (5 bases). This CDR3 region has 17 residues. Germline V gene lookup returns CDR1 SQVTM and CDR2 ANQGSEA. V was clipped by 4 bases and J by 4 bases, with 22 bases between them. The CDR3 is CSVVGPGEGVGTGELFF. In nucleotides, the CDR3 is TGCAGCGTTGTGGGCCCCGGCGAGGGAGTTGGCACCGGGGAGCTGTTTTTT.

J is TRBJ2-3 and V is TRBV10-3; no reliable D call. V gave up 0 bases and J gave up 2 bases, with 15 bases separating them. The CDR3 loop spans 17 amino acids. From germline, CDR1 is ENHRY and CDR2 SYGVKD. CDR3 coding DNA: TGTGCCATCAGTGAGTCCCGACAACTATTTCACACAGATACGCAGTATTTT. Protein product: CAISESRQLFHTDTQYF.

The chain is built from TRBV30 and TRBJ1-3; D may be TRBD1 (5 bases). Trimming pared 1 base from V and 2 bases from J, leaving 6 bases between. Germline V gives CDR1 GTSNPN, CDR2 SVGIG (reference sequence). This CDR3 is 13 amino acids long. The CDR3 region is CAWSAGAGNTIYF. CDR3 DNA sequence: TGTGCCTGGAGTGCGGGGGCTGGAAACACCATATATTTT.

This chain connects TRBV27 to TRBJ1-2; TRBD1 might be the D (6 bases). The germline CDR1 and CDR2 sequences are MNHEY and SMNVEV (reference sequence). This CDR3 contains 15 residues. With 3 bases removed from V and 0 bases from J, the gap between germline ends came to 11 bases. DNA of the CDR3: TGTGCCAGCAGTTTTGGCGGGACACCTAACTATGGCTACACCTTC. Protein sequence: CASSFGGTPNYGYTF.

This clone was counted once. The rearrangement links TRBV27 to TRBJ2-3; no clear D. Germline V lookup: CDR1 MNHEY, CDR2 SMNVEV (reference sequence). The length of the CDR3 is 15 residues. V was shortened by 3 bases and J by 0 bases, with 10 bases between the two germline ends. The CDR3 sequence is CASSFIGPSTDTQYF. The CDR3 DNA reads TGTGCCAGCAGTTTTATCGGACCTAGCACAGATACGCAGTATTTT.

This chain connects TRBV30 to TRBJ2-5, with 13 bases identical to TRBD2. CDR1 is GTSNPN and CDR2 is SVGIG in the germline V gene (reference sequence). This CDR3 region has 16 residues. V lost 1 base to trimming and J lost 2 bases; unmatched junction nucleotides: 4. CDR3 coding DNA: TGTGCCTGGAGTGACGGACTAGCGGGGGCTCAAGAGACCCAGTACTTC. Its protein product is CAWSDGLAGAQETQYF.

The V and J genes are TRBV12-5 and TRBJ1-1; D unclear. Germline lookup yields CDR1 LGHNT and CDR2 FRNRAP. Trimming cost V 2 bases and J 7 bases, with 11 bases left between them. This CDR3 contains 13 residues. CDR3 nucleotide sequence: TGTGCTAGTGGTTTGCCCGGTGTAAGTGAAGCTTTCTTT. This codes for CASGLPGVSEAFF.